The clone carrying this T cell receptor (beta chain) was recorded a few times. As yet, its antigen is unknown. The data belong to a study of blood T cells in healthy people across ages. Germline lookup yields CDR1 SGHRS and CDR2 YFSETQ. J was trimmed by 2 bases and V by 3 bases; bases with no gene match: 13. CDR3 length equals 19 residues. Study-wide points: The donors' CMV status was not determined, possibly confounding changes in expanded clonotypes.

Sample-barcoded 5' priming and a J-beta primer mix drove a second PCR of about 6 to 11 cycles. TCRdb passed the 5' RACE reads through MiXCR, listing each CDR3 protein once. Of more than 1.4 million distinct CDR3 sequences in the sample, about 40% were seen once. V is TRBV5-1 and J is TRBJ2-3, with 12 bases lining up with TRBD2. The TCR sequence derives from a woman aged 18-30 years in good health. Sequencing used blood. CDR3 region: CASSSRLAGASVPTDTQYF. The DNA of the CDR3 is TGCGCCAGCAGCTCGCGACTAGCGGGGGCCTCTGTTCCCACAGATACGCAGTATTTT.